The rows below give T cell receptor beta chains drawn from one sample of a study of T cell changes during pregnancy in multiple sclerosis. Data came from immunoSEQ multiplex PCR; TCRdb stores just in-frame clones and leaves some out. This sample has under 65,000 clones, with about 90% found just once. The sequencing here drew on CD4+ T cells from peripheral blood mononuclear cells, taken after pregnancy. These receptors were obtained from a female donor with multiple sclerosis, enrolled in a pregnancy study. The CDR3 runs from the conserved cysteine through the conserved F or W. A D gene is named only where the DNA matches it firmly. Only some rows state a clone size, as once, few, many or a class for expanded clones.

d_gene: TRBD1; v_gene: TRBV6-1; abundance: .; j_gene: TRBJ1-1; CDR3nt: TGTGCCAGCAGTGAGAGGGACAGAAACACTGAAGCTTTCTTT; CDR3aa: CASSERDRNTEAFF
d_gene: TRBD2; v_gene: TRBV29-1; abundance: .; j_gene: TRBJ2-3; CDR3nt: TGCAGCGTCAGCGGGAGGAGCACAGATACGCAGTATTTT; CDR3aa: CSVSGRSTDTQYF
d_gene: .; v_gene: TRBV28; abundance: .; j_gene: TRBJ1-5; CDR3nt: TGTGCCAGCAGGGCAAGTTATAGCAATCAGCCCCAGCATTTT; CDR3aa: CASRASYSNQPQHF
d_gene: TRBD1; v_gene: TRBV19; abundance: .; j_gene: TRBJ1-5; CDR3nt: TGTGCCAGTAGTATCCGGGACAGGGGAAACCAGCCCCAGCATTTT; CDR3aa: CASSIRDRGNQPQHF
d_gene: .; v_gene: TRBV7-9; abundance: few; j_gene: TRBJ1-3; CDR3nt: TGTGCCAGCAGCTTTGGACTTGGTTCTGGAAACACCATATATTTT; CDR3aa: CASSFGLGSGNTIYF
d_gene: TRBD1; v_gene: TRBV5-6; abundance: .; j_gene: TRBJ1-1; CDR3nt: TGTGCCAGCAGCTTACCAGGGGGGTGGGACACTGAAGCTTTCTTT; CDR3aa: CASSLPGGWDTEAFF
d_gene: TRBD2; v_gene: TRBV6-1; abundance: .; j_gene: TRBJ2-7; CDR3nt: TGTGCCAGCAGTGGGACTAGCGGGGGGGTTTACGAGCAGTACTTC; CDR3aa: CASSGTSGGVYEQYF
d_gene: .; v_gene: TRBV29-1; abundance: .; j_gene: TRBJ1-2; CDR3nt: TGCAGCGTTGAATCAGGGGCTGGCTATGGCTACACCTTC; CDR3aa: CSVESGAGYGYTF
d_gene: TRBD1; v_gene: TRBV29-1; abundance: .; j_gene: TRBJ2-5; CDR3nt: TGCAGCGTTTCCCGGCCGGGACAGGGGGGGTACCAGTACTTC; CDR3aa: CSVSRPGQGGYQYF
d_gene: TRBD2; v_gene: TRBV9; abundance: .; j_gene: TRBJ2-3; CDR3nt: TGTGCCAGCAGTGGTCGGACTAGCGGGACAGATACGCAGTATTTT; CDR3aa: CASSGRTSGTDTQYF
d_gene: TRBD2; v_gene: TRBV11-3; abundance: .; j_gene: TRBJ2-3; CDR3nt: TGTGCCAGCAGCTCGGGACTAGCGGGGGCGGTAGATACGCAGTATTTT; CDR3aa: CASSSGLAGAVDTQYF
d_gene: .; v_gene: TRBV7-9; abundance: few; j_gene: TRBJ1-3; CDR3nt: TGTGCCAGCAGCTTAGTAGTTGGAAACACCATATATTTT; CDR3aa: CASSLVVGNTIYF
d_gene: .; v_gene: TRBV5-1; abundance: .; j_gene: TRBJ1-6; CDR3nt: TGCGCCAGCAGCCCGGCGACAGTAGAAAATTCACCCCTCCACTTT; CDR3aa: CASSPATVENSPLHF
d_gene: .; v_gene: TRBV29-1; abundance: .; j_gene: TRBJ1-5; CDR3nt: TGCAGCGTTGGAGGAATCAATCAGCCCCAGCATTTT; CDR3aa: CSVGGINQPQHF
d_gene: .; v_gene: TRBV11-2; abundance: .; j_gene: TRBJ1-1; CDR3nt: TGTGCCAGCTCTGGGCAGGTGGAGGGAGAAGCTTTCTTT; CDR3aa: CASSGQVEGEAFF
d_gene: TRBD2; v_gene: TRBV6-1; abundance: once; j_gene: TRBJ2-7; CDR3nt: TGTGCCAGCTCGGGACTAGCGGGGGCCTCCTACGAGCAGTACTTC; CDR3aa: CASSGLAGASYEQYF